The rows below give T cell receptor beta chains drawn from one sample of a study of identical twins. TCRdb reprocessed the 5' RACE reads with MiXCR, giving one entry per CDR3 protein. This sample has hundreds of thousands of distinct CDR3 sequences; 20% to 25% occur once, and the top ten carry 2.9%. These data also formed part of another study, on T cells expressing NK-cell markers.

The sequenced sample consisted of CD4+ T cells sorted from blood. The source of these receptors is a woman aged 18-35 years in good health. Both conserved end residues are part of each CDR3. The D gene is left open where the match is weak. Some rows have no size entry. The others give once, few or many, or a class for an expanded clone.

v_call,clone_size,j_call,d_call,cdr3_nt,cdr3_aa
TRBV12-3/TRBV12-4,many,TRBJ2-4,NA,TGTGCCAGCAGCGTGTCTAGCAAAAACATTCAGTACTTC,CASSVSSKNIQYF
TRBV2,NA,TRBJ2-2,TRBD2,TGTGCCAGCAGAGCTCCGGGACTAGCAGCCGGGGAGCTGTTTTTT,CASRAPGLAAGELFF
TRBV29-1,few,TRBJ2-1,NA,TGCAGCGTTCCACAGGCTACCCGAACCAATGAGCAGTTCTTC,CSVPQATRTNEQFF
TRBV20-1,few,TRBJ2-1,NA,TGCAGTGCTAGGGGGACTGCCCGTTACACTGAGCAGTTCTTC,CSARGTARYTEQFF
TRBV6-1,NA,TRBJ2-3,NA,TGTGCCAGCAGACAGACCGCCGGACAGATTAGCACAGATACGCAGTATTTT,CASRQTAGQISTDTQYF
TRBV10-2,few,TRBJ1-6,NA,TGCGCCAGCAGTGACAGGGGTTATAATTCACCCCTCCACTTT,CASSDRGYNSPLHF
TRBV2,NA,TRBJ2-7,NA,TGTGCCAGCAGGAGTCGAGTCTCCTACGAGCAGTACTTC,CASRSRVSYEQYF
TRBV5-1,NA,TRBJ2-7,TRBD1,TGCGCCAGCAGCCGAGGGACAGGGACCGTCTACGAGCAGTACTTC,CASSRGTGTVYEQYF
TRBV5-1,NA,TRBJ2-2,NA,TGCGCCAGCAGCTTCAGAGGGACGGAGGGGAATCGGGAGCTGTTTTTT,CASSFRGTEGNRELFF
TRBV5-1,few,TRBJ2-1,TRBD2,TGCGCCAGCAGCGTACTAGCGGGCAATGAGCAGTTCTTC,CASSVLAGNEQFF
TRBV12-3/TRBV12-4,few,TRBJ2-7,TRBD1,TGTGCCAGCAGTTTAGGGACAGGCTACGAGCAGTACTTC,CASSLGTGYEQYF
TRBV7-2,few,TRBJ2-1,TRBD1,TGTGCCAGCAGTTTCGAGGGGACAGGGCCCACCTACAATGAGCAGTTCTTC,CASSFEGTGPTYNEQFF
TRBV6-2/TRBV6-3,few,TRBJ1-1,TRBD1,TGTGCCAGCAGTTACCGGGGACAGTCGGCCACTGAAGCTTTCTTT,CASSYRGQSATEAFF
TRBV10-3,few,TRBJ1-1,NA,TGTGCCACCGAGCGGATGGGTGAAGCTTTCTTT,CATERMGEAFF
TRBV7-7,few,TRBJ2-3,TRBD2,TGTGCTAGCAGCTTAGGCTTCCCCAGCGGGGGAGATACGCAGTATTTT,CASSLGFPSGGDTQYF
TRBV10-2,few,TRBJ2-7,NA,TGCGCCAGCAGTATGGGCCACGAGCAGTACTTC,CASSMGHEQYF
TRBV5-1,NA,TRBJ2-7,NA,TGCGCCAGCAGCTTGGTGGCAGGCGCCTCCTACGAGCAGTACTTC,CASSLVAGASYEQYF
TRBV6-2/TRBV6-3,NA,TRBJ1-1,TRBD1,TGTGCCAGCAGGTTGGGACAGCTGAACACTGAAGCTTTCTTT,CASRLGQLNTEAFF
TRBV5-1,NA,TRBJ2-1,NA,TGCGCCAGCAGCTTTCAGCGCGGGAAAGGCAATGAGCAGTTCTTC,CASSFQRGKGNEQFF
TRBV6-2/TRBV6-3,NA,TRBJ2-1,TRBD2,TGTGCCAGCAGCCAAACTGGGACTAGCGGGACCTACAATGAGCAGTTCTTC,CASSQTGTSGTYNEQFF
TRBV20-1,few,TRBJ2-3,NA,TGCAGTTTGGTAGCATACGATACGCAGTATTTT,CSLVAYDTQYF
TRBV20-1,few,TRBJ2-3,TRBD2,TGCAGTGCTAGAGGCGGACTAGCGGGAGGGCCAGATACGCAGTATTTT,CSARGGLAGGPDTQYF
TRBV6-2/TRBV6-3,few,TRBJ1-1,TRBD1,TGTGCCAGCAGTTACACCGTTTGGACAGGGGAGGACACTGAAGCTTTCTTT,CASSYTVWTGEDTEAFF
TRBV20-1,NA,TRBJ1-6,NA,TGCAGTGCATCAAACAGTTTTAATTCACCCCTCCACTTT,CSASNSFNSPLHF
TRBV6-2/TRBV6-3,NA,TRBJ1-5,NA,TGTGCCAGCAGCCGTCGGGATCAGCCCCAGCATTTT,CASSRRDQPQHF
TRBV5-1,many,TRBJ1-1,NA,TGCGCCAGCAGCTTGGACAGGGCGGACACTGAAGCTTTCTTT,CASSLDRADTEAFF
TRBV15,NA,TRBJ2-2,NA,TGTGCCACCAGCAGAGACCTCAGGGGCTCGGGAGCCGGGGAGCTGTTTTTT,CATSRDLRGSGAGELFF
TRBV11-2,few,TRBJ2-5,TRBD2,TGTGCCAGCAGCCTAAGGACTAGCGGGGGTGAGACCCAGTACTTC,CASSLRTSGGETQYF